Sequencing of this T cell receptor beta chain was carried out in a study of cytomegalovirus exposure and HLA in healthy donors (dated by TCRdb to 2015 to 2018). Turning to the overall study: An earlier analysis of approximately 640 of the donors reported about 290 Gb of sequence data and 100 million to 140 million unique TCR beta sequences from some 180 million T cells. Roughly 300 gigabases of sequencing data and roughly 81 million unique TCR sequences made up an early release that covered about 640 HLA-typed donors. Among the roughly 370 genotyped donors, approximately 81% belonged to the genetic ancestry cluster associated with self-reported Caucasian donors. The study aimed to test whether signatures of past pathogen exposure could be identified by cataloging public T cell receptors. Using immunosequencing, the study profiled T cell repertoires from 640 or so subjects and related those repertoires to cytomegalovirus serostatus. Along with the approximately 620-subject first cohort, a separate validation cohort of 120 different subjects was used. To predict cytomegalovirus infection status, the study combined high-throughput TCR immunosequencing, statistical association of individual TCRs with disease status, and machine learning. A later analysis re-analyzed previously published TCR beta repertoires from 550 to 700 donors and added high-resolution HLA genotyping to study TCR occurrence patterns. In the later analysis, no new phenotypic data were used to find candidate immune exposures; instead, reliance was placed on TCR beta sequences and their occurrence across donors. An earlier analysis of several hundred of the donors applied high-throughput TCR beta sequencing to assess whether each TCR beta V gene segment acted as functional or pseudogenic. Donor age, sex, ethnicity and CMV serostatus were compiled alongside the repertoire data. Genome-wide SNP genotypes for about 60% of the roughly 670 donors were used in a later genetic analysis, which treated that subset as a discovery cohort. Every discovery cohort repertoire had been produced on one sequencing platform. Both class I and class II loci were covered by HLA typing, at four-digit resolution. Typing coverage differed by locus: A, B, C, DRB1 and DQB1 were typed in roughly 629-630 donors, DQA1 in 500 to 550, DPA1 in around 580, and DPB1 in approximately 450. Because of strong linkage in the cohort, four or five DR-DQ haplotypes were treated as single units for association and clustering. Across 398 genotyped donors of the cohort, an average of 235,054 unique TCR beta nucleotide sequences per donor were sequenced, and around 19% of those sequences were non-productive.

Library prep was done by the immunoSEQ multiplex PCR assay. For the multiplex PCR, a mixture combining 60 forward primers for TCR Vbeta segments and 13 reverse primers for TCR Jbeta segments was used. The CDR3 region of rearranged TCR beta genes was amplified from genomic DNA by a multiplex PCR assay. On the Illumina HiSeq System, the amplified TCR beta libraries were sequenced as 87-base-pair reads. The source study handled its data this way. A later analysis counted about 80 million unique TCR beta chains across the roughly 700 repertoires, and 9.5 million to 11 million of these chains were shared by at least two donors. Raw reads were error-corrected and collapsed into unique sequences by a nearest-neighbor algorithm in which closely related sequences were merged to remove PCR and sequencing errors. To assign V, D and J gene segments, CDR3 sequences were aligned to IMGT reference sequences. For a sequence to be retained, at least a six-nucleotide match to both a V gene segment and a J gene segment was required. A rearrangement was called productive if the CDR3 had no stop codons and remained in frame with V and J, and every other rearrangement was called non-productive. CDR3 was defined according to IMGT convention as the region running from the second conserved V-encoded cysteine to the conserved J-encoded phenylalanine. The earlier analysis of 450 to 750 of the donors excluded any sequence lacking an unambiguous match to a single V gene segment. An earlier analysis of fewer than 750 of the donors called V segments functional above 56.7% productive rearrangements and segregating when the between-donor standard deviation exceeded 5%. A statistical classification framework was built for diagnosing cytomegalovirus status from the catalog of TCR beta chain sequences. V and J gene assignment, in a later analysis, came from comparing TCR nucleotide sequences with IMGT/GENE-DB human TR gene sequences. Using the TCRdist pipeline, a later analysis assigned CDR3 sequences along with most-parsimonious VDJ recombination scenarios. In a later analysis, each TCR beta chain was defined by its CDR3 amino acid sequence together with its V-gene family, and reads lacking a unique V-gene family were excluded. To address suspected cross-contamination and a sequencing artifact, a later analysis removed under 600 highly shared, low-generation-probability nucleotide sequences. In a later analysis, a clonal expansion index was calculated for each public chain from normalized within-repertoire ranks of inferred template counts. A later analysis computed generation probabilities with a VDJ recombination model fitted to out-of-frame rearrangements, and checked the results against IGoR. In a later analysis, TCR-TCR, TCR-HLA and TCR-CMV co-occurrence was scored with hypergeometric tests, and a repertoire-size bias correction was applied to TCR pairs. To estimate false discovery rates, a later analysis permuted the HLA or CMV assignments 20 times. In a later analysis, co-occurring TCRs were grouped with DBSCAN, and TCRdist sequence similarity was added when clustering was performed within HLA-allele-positive subsets. Co-occurrence clustering excluded repertoires with fewer than 30,000 or more than 120,000 public chains, plus five with anomalous nucleotide sharing. TCRdb mirrors the immuneACCESS table, restricted to in-frame sequences. Some clones are absent from its copies; in checked studies, under half trace to an unresolved V gene, and the reason for the others is unknown. That table gives V, J and clone size, and the DNA gave D and trimming. This sample is represented by about 76,000 clones; about 80% of them were singletons. The ten largest clones take up about 2.3% of the sample.

The investigation overall reported the following: The sequencing pipeline was judged likely to have produced a cluster of highly shared sequence variants as a technical artifact. A further reported finding was that TCR beta sequences accurately predicted the HLA-A and HLA-B alleles for most subjects in the first cohort. According to a later analysis, TCR association rates differed among HLA loci, with DRB1 alleles showing the most associated TCRs and HLA-C alleles showing the fewest. The earlier analysis of fewer than 750 of the donors excluded roughly 16 rarely observed V segments, including chromosome 9 orphons, because counts were too low. The authors suggested that the approach could potentially be generalized to other disease states and immunological phenotypes. Several of the top co-occurrence clusters appeared to be linked to parvovirus B19, influenza, CMV and Epstein-Barr virus, according to a later analysis. Correlated functional status among segregating V segments might reflect linkage disequilibrium, but an unknown experimental factor could not be ruled out. In vitro tests confirmed that a few of the cytomegalovirus-associated TCR beta chains recognize cytomegalovirus antigens. Presence/absence analyses assumed roughly uniform sequencing depth across donors, an assumption that may not hold. In an earlier analysis of about 600 of the donors, most TCR beta V segments appeared in productive rearrangements about 87% or about 30% of the time, broadly matching IMGT annotations. A later analysis associated 16,951 TCR beta sequences with specific HLA alleles at a false discovery rate of 0.05. In a later genetic analysis, a missense DCLRE1C variant was associated with V-gene and J-gene trimming of TCR beta chains, and the association was replicated in an independent cohort. The only immune exposure information available for the cohort was CMV serostatus. Some IMGT-functional V segments, including TRBV6-2 and TRBV6-3, could not be distinguished by the 87-base-pair reads and were therefore excluded. Most TCR sequences were seen in very few donors, while some public TCRs were found in many individuals. In a later genetic analysis, fewer N-insertions in productive TCRs were reported among donors in an Asian-associated ancestry cluster than the roughly 700-donor mean. In the study, approximately 160 TCR beta chains were listed as associated with cytomegalovirus. According to a later analysis, most CMV-associated TCR beta chains appeared to be HLA-restricted, and the HLA associations seemed to be driven largely by CMV exposure. In a later analysis, HLA-associated TCR beta chains showed more clonal expansion and lower generation probabilities than non-associated chains that were equally common. In this cohort, only TCR beta chains were sequenced, and detectable features were limited by the absence of alpha or paired-chain data. Because HLA typing was unavailable for some donors at each locus, only the typed subset was used in association tests. Assigning TCR associations to individual alleles was difficult when HLA alleles, especially DR and DQ, strongly co-occurred. The classifier was reported to diagnose cytomegalovirus status with high specificity and sensitivity in both the original and validation cohorts.

As concerns this clone: What this receptor recognizes is not known. Base qualities were left out, and no much larger clone turns up one base away.

In total, more than 500 healthy bone marrow donors made up the cohort. At the time of sampling, all cohort members were nominally healthy, though unrecorded immune exposures were likely present. The donor was CMV seronegative and belonged to the group of over 350 seronegative cohort members. Each donor provided a peripheral blood sample, and peripheral blood mononuclear cells were used for TCR beta sequencing. The Qiagen DNeasy Blood Extraction Kit was used to extract genomic DNA from the blood cell samples. The CDR3 contains 15 residues, cysteine and phenylalanine counted. The CDR3 DNA has 45 bases and is translated from base 1. Trimmed from V: 2 bases; trimmed from J: 5 bases; junction bases lacking a gene match: 1. Looking up the germline V gene (reference sequence) yields CDR1 MNHNY and CDR2 SVGAGI.

The chain is encoded by TRBV6-6 joined to TRBJ2-1; 12 middle bases align to TRBD2. This receptor was obtained from a man younger than 45 in good health and CMV-seronegative. Sequenced material: PBMCs. The CDR3 in this case is CASSYGTSGHNEQFF. The sequenced DNA: TGTGCCAGCAGTTACGGGACTAGCGGGCACAATGAGCAGTTCTTC.